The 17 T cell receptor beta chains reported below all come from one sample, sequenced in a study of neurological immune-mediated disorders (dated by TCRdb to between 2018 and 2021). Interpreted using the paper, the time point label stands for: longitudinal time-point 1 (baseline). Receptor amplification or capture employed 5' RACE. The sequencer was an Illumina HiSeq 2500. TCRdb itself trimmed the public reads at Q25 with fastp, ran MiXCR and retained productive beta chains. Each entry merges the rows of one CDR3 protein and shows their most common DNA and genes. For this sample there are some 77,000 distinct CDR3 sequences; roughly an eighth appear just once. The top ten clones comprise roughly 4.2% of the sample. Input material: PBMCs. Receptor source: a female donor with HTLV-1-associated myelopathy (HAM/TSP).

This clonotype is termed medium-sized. The chain's CDR3 is CASSLAKDTEAFF. The CDR3, as DNA: TGTGCCAGCAGTTTGGCCAAGGACACTGAAGCTTTCTTT. J is TRBJ1-1 and V is TRBV7-9; D gene unclear. CDR1 and CDR2 (germline): SEHNR, FQNEAQ (reference sequence). The CDR3 contains 13 residues. With 6 bases removed from V and 3 bases from J, the gap between germline ends came to 11 bases.

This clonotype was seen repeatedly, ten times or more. CDR3 DNA sequence: TGCGCCAGCAGCCTCATCGACAGGGTCTCCTACAATGAGCAGTTCTTC. Amino acids: CASSLIDRVSYNEQFF. The chain carries TRBV5-1 and TRBJ2-1, with 7 positions matching TRBD1. From germline, CDR1 is SGHRS and CDR2 YFSETQ. CDR3 length: 16 amino acids. The J segment lost 0 bases and the V segment lost 4 bases, leaving 7 bases of the junction unmatched. Full variable domain (remainder filled in from reference TRBV5-1 and TRBJ2-1): KAGVTQTPRYLIKTRGQQVTLSCSPISGHRSVSWYQQTPGQGLQFLFEYFSETQRNKGNFPGRFSGRQFSNSRSEMNVSTLELGDSALYLCASSLIDRVSYNEQFFGPGTRLTVL.

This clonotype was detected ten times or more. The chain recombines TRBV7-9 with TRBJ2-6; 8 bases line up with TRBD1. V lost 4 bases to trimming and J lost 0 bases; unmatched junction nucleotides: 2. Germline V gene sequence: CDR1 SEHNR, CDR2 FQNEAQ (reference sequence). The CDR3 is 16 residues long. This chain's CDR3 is CASSWDRPSGANVLTF. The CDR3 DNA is TGTGCCAGCAGCTGGGACAGGCCCTCTGGGGCCAACGTCCTGACTTTC. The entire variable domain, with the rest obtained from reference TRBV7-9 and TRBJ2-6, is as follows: DTGVSQNPRHKITKRGQNVTFRCDPISEHNRLYWYRQTLGQGPEFLTYFQNEAQLEKSRLLSDRFSAERPKGSFSTLEIQRTEQGDSAMYLCASSWDRPSGANVLTFGAGSRLTVL.

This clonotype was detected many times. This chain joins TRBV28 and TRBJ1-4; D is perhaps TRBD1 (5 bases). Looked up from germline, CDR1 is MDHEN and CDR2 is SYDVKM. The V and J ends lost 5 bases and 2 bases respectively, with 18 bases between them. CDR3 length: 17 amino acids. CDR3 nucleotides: TGTGCCAGCAGTAACTTATATCTCTGGGGGACTAATGAAAAACTGTTTTTT. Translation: CASSNLYLWGTNEKLFF.

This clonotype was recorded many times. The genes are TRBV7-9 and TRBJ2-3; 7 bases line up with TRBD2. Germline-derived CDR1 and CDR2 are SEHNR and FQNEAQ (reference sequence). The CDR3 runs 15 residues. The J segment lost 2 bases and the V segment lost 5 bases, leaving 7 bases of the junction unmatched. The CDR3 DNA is TGTGCCAGCAGCGTCCTAGCGGTCTACACAGATACGCAGTATTTT. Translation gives CASSVLAVYTDTQYF.

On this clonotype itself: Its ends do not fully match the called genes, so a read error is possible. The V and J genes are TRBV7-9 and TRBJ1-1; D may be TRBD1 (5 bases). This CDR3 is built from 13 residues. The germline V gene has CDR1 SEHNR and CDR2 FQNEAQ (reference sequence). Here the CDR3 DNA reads TGTGCCAGCAGCGGGGTGGGGCCCCCTAACCCCCTGTTT. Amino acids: CASSGVGPPNPLF.

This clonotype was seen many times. Written as DNA, the CDR3 is TGCGCCAGCAGCTTGGGTCAGTTAAACTATGGCTACACCTTC. Protein sequence: CASSLGQLNYGYTF. The V and J genes are TRBV5-1 and TRBJ1-2; the D is unclear. The CDR3 extends over 14 amino acids. Germline-derived CDR1 and CDR2 are SGHRS and YFSETQ. Trimming stripped 0 bases from V and 2 bases from J, with 8 bases between.

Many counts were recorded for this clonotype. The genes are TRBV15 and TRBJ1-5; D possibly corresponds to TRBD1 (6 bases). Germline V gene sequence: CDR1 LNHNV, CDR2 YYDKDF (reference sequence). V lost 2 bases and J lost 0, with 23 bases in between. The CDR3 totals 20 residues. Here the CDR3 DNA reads TGTGCCACCAGCAGACTACGCGGGGTCTGGGGGGCGCTTAGCAATCAGCCCCAGCATTTT. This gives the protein CATSRLRGVWGALSNQPQHF. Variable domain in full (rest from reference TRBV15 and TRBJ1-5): DAMVIQNPRYQVTQFGKPVTLSCSQTLNHNVMYWYQQKSSQAPKLLFHYYDKDFNNEADTPDNFQSRRPNTSFCFLDIRSPGLGDTAMYLCATSRLRGVWGALSNQPQHFGDGTRLSIL.

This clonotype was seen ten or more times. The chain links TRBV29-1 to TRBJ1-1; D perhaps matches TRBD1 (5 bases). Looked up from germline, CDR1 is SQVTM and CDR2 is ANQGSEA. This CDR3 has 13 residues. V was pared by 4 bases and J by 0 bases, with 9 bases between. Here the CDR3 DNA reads TGCAGCGTTGGAAGGACACTGAACACTGAAGCTTTCTTT. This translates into CSVGRTLNTEAFF.

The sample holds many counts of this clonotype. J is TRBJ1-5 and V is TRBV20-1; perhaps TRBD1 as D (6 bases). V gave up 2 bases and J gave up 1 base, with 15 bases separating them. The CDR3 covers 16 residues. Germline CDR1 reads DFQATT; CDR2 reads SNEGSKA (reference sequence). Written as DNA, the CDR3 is TGCAGTGCTAGACGCAGGGGAGATTGGAGCAATCAGCCCCAGCATTTT. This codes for CSARRRGDWSNQPQHF.

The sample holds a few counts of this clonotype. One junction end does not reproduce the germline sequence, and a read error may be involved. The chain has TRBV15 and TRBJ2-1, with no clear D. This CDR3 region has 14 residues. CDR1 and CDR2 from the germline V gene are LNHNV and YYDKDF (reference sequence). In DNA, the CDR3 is TGTGCTACCAGCAGAGATTTGCGTTCGGGTGAGCAGTTCTTC. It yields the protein CATSRDLRSGEQFF.

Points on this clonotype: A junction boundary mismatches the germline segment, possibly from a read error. CDR3 loop: CANSDRGLTYTQYF. In nucleotides, the CDR3 is TGTGCCAACAGCGACAGGGGGCTCACATATACGCAGTATTTT. The rearrangement joins TRBV3-1 to TRBJ2-3; 10 bases are shared with TRBD1. Per germline, CDR1 LGHDT and CDR2 YNNKEL (reference sequence). This CDR3 has 14 residues.

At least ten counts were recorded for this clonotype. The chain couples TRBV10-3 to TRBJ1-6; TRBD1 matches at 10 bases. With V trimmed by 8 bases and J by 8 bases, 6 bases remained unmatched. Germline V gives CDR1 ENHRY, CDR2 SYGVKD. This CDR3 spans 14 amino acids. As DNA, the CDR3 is TGTGCCATCGGGGGGGACAGGGGCGATTCACCCCTCCACTTT. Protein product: CAIGGDRGDSPLHF.

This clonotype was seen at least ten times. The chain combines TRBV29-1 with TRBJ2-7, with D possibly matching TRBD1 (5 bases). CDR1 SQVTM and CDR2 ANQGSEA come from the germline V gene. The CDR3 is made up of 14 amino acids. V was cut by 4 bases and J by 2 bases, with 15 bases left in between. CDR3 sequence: CSVVQQAKTYEQYF. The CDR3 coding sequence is TGCAGCGTTGTCCAACAGGCGAAAACCTACGAGCAGTACTTC.

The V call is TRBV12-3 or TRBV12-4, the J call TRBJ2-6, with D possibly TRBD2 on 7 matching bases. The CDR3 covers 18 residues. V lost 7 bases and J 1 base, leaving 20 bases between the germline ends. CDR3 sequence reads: CASIGGGQGSSGANVLTF. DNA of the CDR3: TGTGCCAGCATAGGGGGGGGGCAGGGAAGTTCTGGGGCCAACGTCCTGACTTTC.

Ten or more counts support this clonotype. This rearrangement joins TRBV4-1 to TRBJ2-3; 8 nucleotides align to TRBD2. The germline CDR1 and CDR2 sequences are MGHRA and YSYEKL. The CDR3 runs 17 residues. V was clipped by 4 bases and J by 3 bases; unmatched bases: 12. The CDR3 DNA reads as TGCGCCAGCAGCCCCCGCGGTGGCGGGGGGACAACAGATACGCAGTATTTT. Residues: CASSPRGGGGTTDTQYF.

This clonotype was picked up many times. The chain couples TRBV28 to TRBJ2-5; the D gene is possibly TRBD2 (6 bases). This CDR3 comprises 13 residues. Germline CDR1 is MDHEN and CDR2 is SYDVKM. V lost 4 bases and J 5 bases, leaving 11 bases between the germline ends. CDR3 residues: CASSSDYWETQYF. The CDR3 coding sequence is TGTGCCAGCAGTTCGGACTATTGGGAGACCCAGTACTTC.